This T cell receptor (beta chain) was found in a study of shared clonotypes between healthy human individuals. Notes on the study in general: Sharing of clonotypes among donors was expected to vary with sequencing depth.

Deep was the level at which the assay was run. Unsorted PBMC samples were amplified in replicate PCRs containing roughly 290 ng DNA, some 30,000 T cell genomes. Original methodology: Filtering of immunoSEQ junctional sequences could not match full-length read filtering. Generated by immunoSEQ multiplex PCR, the TCRdb table keeps only in-frame clones and is missing some. The V and J calls and clone size come from that table; D and trimming were worked out from the DNA. The sample consists of about 470,000 clones, around 75% of them appearing once. This clone was detected only a few times. Its target is not known. Germline CDR1 SGHVS, CDR2 FNYEAQ. The V end lost 4 bases, the J end lost 4 bases, and 16 bases lay between the germline ends. The length of the CDR3 is 15 residues.

The J gene is TRBJ1-2, the V gene TRBV7-6; D possibly corresponds to TRBD1 (6 bases). Sequencing was done on a sample of PBMCs. This TCR was recovered from a woman between 40 and 50 years old in good health. Some clones in this sample may be carry-over from other donors' samples. The CDR3 nucleotides read TGTGCCAGCAGCTCAGCCCCCGGGACACGCTATGGCTACACCTTC. It is translated as CASSSAPGTRYGYTF.